The 27 T cell receptor beta chains below all came from one sample that was sequenced in a study of glioma-infiltrating T cells. Amplification of TCR alpha and beta CDR3 regions from RNA used iRepertoire nested multiplex PCR. TCRdb processed the multiplex PCR reads anew with MiXCR; each CDR3 protein has one entry. The repertoire holds 95,000 to 110,000 distinct CDR3 sequences, with around 28% as singletons. Sequencing used glioma tissue, nonneoplastic brain tissue, or PBMCs (not recorded which). The receptors stem from a human donor with low-grade glioma or glioblastoma, undergoing nonglioma brain surgery, or in good health (not recorded which).

Many counts were recorded for this clonotype. The genes are TRBV27 and TRBJ1-1; D is uncertain. V was pared by 3 bases and J by 1 base, with 9 bases between. Germline V gives CDR1 MNHEY, CDR2 SMNVEV (reference sequence). This CDR3 is built from 14 residues. The CDR3 is CASSLLQQNTEAFF. The CDR3 DNA reads as TGTGCCAGCAGTTTGTTACAGCAGAACACTGAAGCTTTCTTT.

This clonotype was detected many times. The gene calls are TRBV19 and TRBJ2-7; 10 bases match TRBD1. The CDR3 spans 13 residues. Germline V gene data show CDR1 as LNHDA and CDR2 as SQIVND (reference sequence). With 7 bases clipped from V and 5 bases from J, the junction kept 5 bases outside the gene matches. CDR3 coding DNA: TGTGCCAGTAAAAGACAGGGGGCAGACGAGCAGTACTTC. Protein product: CASKRQGADEQYF.

Notes on this clonotype: A much larger clone lies one base from this, so it may be a read error. V usage is TRBV18 and J usage is TRBJ1-1; 8 bases agree with TRBD1. The CDR3 has 15 amino acids. In germline, CDR1 is KGHSH, CDR2 LQKENI. Trimming took 4 bases from V and 2 from J; bases not matched to a gene: 6. CDR3 sequence (DNA): TGTGCCAGCTCACTGGGACAGGAACCAAACACTGAAGCTTTCTTT. Its protein product is CASSLGQEPNTEAFF.

The sample holds many counts of this clonotype. The V call is TRBV20-1, the J call TRBJ1-1, with D perhaps TRBD1 (5 bases). Deletions cut 5 bases from V and 6 bases from J, with 19 bases between. Germline CDR1 DFQATT, CDR2 SNEGSKA (reference sequence). The CDR3 totals 14 residues. CDR3 amino acids: CSAGGGGGMAEAFF. As DNA, the CDR3 is TGCAGTGCTGGGGGGGGTGGAGGGATGGCTGAAGCTTTCTTT.

About this clonotype itself: A much more abundant neighbour one base away suggests this may be a read error. The chain recombines TRBV28 with TRBJ1-2; the D is unclear. This CDR3 comprises 15 residues. The V gene's germline CDR1 is MDHEN and CDR2 SYDVKM. CDR3 sequence (DNA): TGTGCCAGCGGTTTAACGCGCCAGGATAACTATGGCTACACCTTC. Translating it yields CASGLTRQDNYGYTF.

This clonotype was recorded at least ten times. CDR3 sequence reads: CASSSGGRDTQYF. CDR3 DNA: TGTGCCAGCAGTTCCGGGGGGCGCGATACGCAGTATTTT. V and J are TRBV27 and TRBJ2-3; weak D call: TRBD2 (7 bases). V was cut by 4 bases and J by 6 bases, with 11 bases left in between. The CDR3 runs to 13 residues. From germline, CDR1 is MNHEY and CDR2 SMNVEV (reference sequence).

V is TRBV2 and J is TRBJ2-7; weak D call: TRBD2 (5 bases). The CDR3 sequence is 12 residues long. Per germline, CDR1 SNHLY and CDR2 FYNNEI. The V end lost 6 bases, the J end lost 2 bases, and 8 bases lay between the germline ends. CDR3 residues: CASRLDPYEQYF. The CDR3 DNA reads TGTGCCAGCAGACTAGACCCCTACGAGCAGTACTTC.

Of note for this clonotype: Given a much more abundant clone one base away, this may be a read error. V and J are TRBV29-1 and TRBJ1-1; 10 bases fit TRBD1. The CDR3 spans 17 residues. Germline loops: CDR1 SQVTM, CDR2 ANQGSEA. The ends lost 5 bases at V and 4 bases at J; junction bases unmatched: 16. The CDR3 loop reads CSVRIQPGTGVGTEAFF. CDR3 DNA sequence: TGCAGCGTTAGGATCCAACCCGGGACAGGGGTGGGCACTGAAGCTTTCTTT. The full variable domain, rest sourced from reference TRBV29-1 and TRBJ1-1, is SAVISQKPSRDICQRGTSLTIQCQVDSQVTMMFWYRQQPGQSLTLIATANQGSEATYESGFVIDKFPISRPNLTFSTLTVSNMSPEDSSIYLCSVRIQPGTGVGTEAFFGQGTRLTVV.

This clonotype showed up many times. This sequence joins TRBV20-1 and TRBJ1-1, with 7 bases that match TRBD1. The germline V gene has CDR1 DFQATT and CDR2 SNEGSKA (reference sequence). There are 18 residues in the CDR3. V was clipped by 0 bases and J by 1 base; unmatched bases: 14. For the CDR3, the DNA is TGCAGTGCTAGAGACCTCTGGGCAGGGGGAATTGGGAACACTGAAGCTTTCTTT. It is translated as CSARDLWAGGIGNTEAFF.

V gene TRBV18 combines with J gene TRBJ2-1; the D is unclear. The CDR3 runs 13 residues. Trimming took off 5 bases at V and 9 bases at J, with 14 bases between the two ends. Germline assignment: CDR1 KGHSH and CDR2 LQKENI. The CDR3 nucleotides read TGTGCCAGCTCATCATTGGGTAGTGGTGAGCAGTTCTTC. It is translated as CASSSLGSGEQFF.

The J gene is TRBJ1-1, the V gene TRBV14; 7 nucleotides align to TRBD1. The CDR3 consists of 13 residues. Germline V lookup: CDR1 SGHDN, CDR2 FVKESK. J gave up 3 bases and V 4 bases, and 2 bases lay outside the gene matches. CDR3 DNA sequence: TGTGCCAGCAGCCTTCAGGGGGACACTGAAGCTTTCTTT. Its protein product is CASSLQGDTEAFF.

There are many counts of this clonotype. The chain carries TRBV11-2 and TRBJ2-2; 7 bases fit TRBD1. The CDR3 runs 14 residues. V lost 4 bases to trimming and J lost 7 bases; unmatched junction nucleotides: 6. Germline loops: CDR1 SGHAT, CDR2 FQNNGV. The CDR3 sequence: CASSSGTVDGELFF. The CDR3, as DNA: TGTGCCAGCAGCTCAGGGACAGTTGACGGGGAGCTGTTTTTT.

This clonotype was observed many times. V usage is TRBV7-3 and J usage is TRBJ1-6, with D perhaps TRBD1 (6 bases). The CDR3 runs 14 residues. The ends were cut back, 5 bases at V and 7 bases at J, with 12 bases in the middle. In germline, CDR1 is SGHTA, CDR2 FQGTGA. The CDR3 sequence is CASSQGTLNSPLHF. The CDR3 region has the DNA TGTGCCAGCAGCCAAGGGACATTGAATTCACCCCTCCACTTT.

This clonotype was found many times. CDR3 in amino acids: CASSLQNAMGETF. The CDR3 DNA is TGTGCCAGCAGTTTACAGAATGCGATGGGAGAGACCTTC. The chain couples TRBV27 to TRBJ1-2; D unclear. The V and J ends lost 2 bases and 14 bases respectively, with 18 bases between them. The CDR3 totals 13 residues. The germline V gene encodes CDR1 MNHEY and CDR2 SMNVEV (reference sequence).

This clonotype has only one observation. Compared with germline, one end of the junction differs, possibly owing to a read error. This sequence joins TRBV14 and TRBJ2-1; 7 nucleotides agree with TRBD1. Per the germline V gene, CDR1 is SGHDN and CDR2 is FVKESK. This CDR3 has 19 residues. Here the CDR3 DNA reads TGTGCCAGCAGCCATCCGGGACAGTTAGTCTTGAGCTCCTACAATGTGCAGTTCTTC. The encoded protein is CASSHPGQLVLSSYNVQFF. The whole variable domain, remainder taken from reference TRBV14 and TRBJ2-1, is EAGVTQFPSHSVIEKGQTVTLRCDPISGHDNLYWYRRVMGKEIKFLLHFVKESKQDESGMPNNRFLAERTGGTYSTLKVQPAELEDSGVYFCASSHPGQLVLSSYNVQFFGPGTRLTVL.

This clonotype was picked up a small number of times. The rearrangement joins TRBV19 to TRBJ2-3, with unresolved D. Germline loops: CDR1 LNHDA, CDR2 SQIVND (reference sequence). V gave up 3 bases and J gave up 11 bases, with 15 bases separating them. This CDR3 has 13 residues. The CDR3: CASSIPDRDEQYF. The CDR3 DNA is TGTGCCAGTAGTATTCCGGACCGAGATGAGCAGTATTTT.

In its sample, this clonotype was seen a few times. A much larger clonotype is one base distant, so this may be a read error. Here the CDR3 DNA reads TGTGCCAGCGCCATGGGGCAGCTGGACTCCTACGAGCAGTACTTC. Its translation: CASAMGQLDSYEQYF. This sequence joins TRBV6-1 and TRBJ2-7; a weak D match, TRBD1 (5 bases). Germline V gene data show CDR1 as MNHNS and CDR2 as SASEGT. CDR3 length: 15 residues. Trimming pared 8 bases from V and 0 bases from J, leaving 17 bases between.

Concerning this clonotype itself: A read error is possible here, since a much larger clone lies one base away. The genes are TRBV6-2 or TRBV6-3 and TRBJ2-7; 7 bases fit TRBD1. CDR1 and CDR2 (germline): MNHEY, SVGEGT. The CDR3 totals 12 residues. V shed 7 bases, J shed 8 bases, and the junction held 8 bases outside the gene matches. CDR3 protein: CASTKGAFKQYF. The CDR3 coding sequence is TGTGCCAGCACAAAGGGGGCTTTCAAGCAGTACTTC.

This clonotype was counted a few times. This chain joins TRBV14 and TRBJ1-2; no clear D gene. The CDR3 is 18 amino acids. From germline, CDR1 is SGHDN and CDR2 FVKESK. With 2 bases removed from V and 4 bases from J, the gap between germline ends came to 23 bases. The CDR3 loop reads CASSQTPFPQDGVYGYTF. The CDR3 DNA reads TGTGCCAGCAGCCAAACCCCATTTCCCCAGGACGGGGTCTATGGCTACACCTTC. The whole variable domain, remainder taken from reference TRBV14 and TRBJ1-2, is EAGVTQFPSHSVIEKGQTVTLRCDPISGHDNLYWYRRVMGKEIKFLLHFVKESKQDESGMPNNRFLAERTGGTYSTLKVQPAELEDSGVYFCASSQTPFPQDGVYGYTFGSGTRLTVV.

In its sample, this clonotype was seen a few times. The chain combines TRBV2 with TRBJ2-5; possibly TRBD1 or TRBD2 for D (5 bases each). The germline gives CDR1 SNHLY, CDR2 FYNNEI. V was shortened by 6 bases and J by 4 bases, with 18 bases between the two germline ends. This CDR3 spans 15 amino acids. In DNA form, the CDR3 reads TGTGCCAGCAGCTCCCCCGGGGCTTTTGTAGAGACCCAGTACTTC. Its translation is CASSSPGAFVETQYF.

By sample share, this clonotype is medium-sized. This chain uses TRBV6-2 or TRBV6-3 with TRBJ1-1; 8 positions agree with TRBD1. CDR1 is MNHEY, CDR2 SVGEGT, per germline. The CDR3 has 14 residues. After removal of 2 bases from V and 4 bases from J, the junction contained 3 bases not matched to a gene. The CDR3 loop is CASSYTTGVTEAFF. The CDR3 region has the DNA TGTGCCAGCAGTTACACGACAGGGGTCACTGAAGCTTTCTTT.

This clonotype was seen repeatedly, ten times or more. The chain couples TRBV29-1 to TRBJ2-7; D may be TRBD1 (5 bases). The CDR3 is made up of 13 amino acids. Per germline, CDR1 SQVTM and CDR2 ANQGSEA. Trimming removed 6 bases at V and 0 bases at J, with 12 bases between. CDR3 residues: CSVVRVSSYEQYF. CDR3 nucleotides: TGCAGCGTGGTCAGGGTAAGCTCCTACGAGCAGTACTTC.

For this clonotype: A much bigger clone sits one base away, suggesting this may be a read error. The conserved phenylalanine or tryptophan is not found at the CDR3 terminus, so this likely reflects a read error. The chain uses TRBV6-5 and TRBJ1-2; D is unresolved. The germline V and J ends were trimmed by 2 bases and 6 bases, with 13 bases remaining between them. Germline loops: CDR1 MNHEY, CDR2 SVGAGI. The CDR3 covers 14 residues. CDR3 coding DNA: TGTGCCAGCAGTTACCTACCGGGTTTAAATGGCTACACCTTA. It specifies CASSYLPGLNGYTL.

Note on this clonotype: A much larger clonotype is one base distant, so this may be a read error. In DNA, the CDR3 is TGTGCCAGCAGGCATAGGGTGGTTACCTACGAGCAGTACTTC. Amino acid sequence: CASRHRVVTYEQYF. J is TRBJ2-7 and V is TRBV3-1; D remains ambiguous. CDR1 is LGHDT and CDR2 is YNNKEL in the germline V gene (reference sequence). The CDR3 length is 14 residues. The V gene lost 6 bases and the J gene lost 2 bases, with 14 bases spanning the gap.

Turning to this clonotype: This could be a read error, since a much larger clone is one nucleotide away. V and J are TRBV7-2 and TRBJ2-1; D ambiguous. The CDR3 is made up of 12 amino acids. The germline V gene encodes CDR1 SGHTA and CDR2 FQGNSA. V dropped 0 bases and J dropped 6 bases, with 3 bases sitting between them. The CDR3 loop reads CASSLAFNEQFF. The CDR3 DNA sequence: TGTGCCAGCAGCTTAGCCTTCAATGAGCAGTTCTTC.

This clonotype was observed many times. The chain recombines TRBV7-2 with TRBJ1-5; no clear D. The V end lost 1 base, the J end lost 4 bases, and 11 bases lay between the germline ends. This CDR3 contains 15 residues. The germline CDR1 and CDR2 sequences are SGHTA and FQGNSA. The CDR3 protein is CASSLVGTSNQPQHF. CDR3 nucleotide sequence: TGTGCCAGCAGCTTAGTAGGCACCTCAAATCAGCCCCAGCATTTT. The complete variable domain, with remaining parts taken from reference TRBV7-2 and TRBJ1-5, reads GAGVSQSPSNKVTEKGKDVELRCDPISGHTALYWYRQSLGQGLEFLIYFQGNSAPDKSGLPSDRFSAERTGGSVSTLTIQRTQQEDSAVYLCASSLVGTSNQPQHFGDGTRLSIL.

This clonotype was found many times. This chain links TRBV27 with TRBJ1-1; no clear D gene. The CDR3 totals 16 residues. V was trimmed by 4 bases and J by 4 bases, leaving 19 bases between them. Looked up from germline, CDR1 is MNHEY and CDR2 is SMNVEV (reference sequence). In DNA form, the CDR3 reads TGTGCCAGCAGTTATAGTTTGGGAGGGTCGGGCACTGAAGCTTTCTTT. Translated, it gives CASSYSLGGSGTEAFF.